A single sample is the source of the 20 T cell receptor beta chains below, sequenced in a study of vaccination effects on CD4 cells after COVID-19 (dated by TCRdb to 2021 to 2024). These receptors' antigens are unknown. After 10 days of culture, CD4+ T cells were isolated with the EasySep CD4+ T cell isolation kit. Preparation of the library involved the immunoSEQ multiplex PCR assay. TCRdb retrieved this table from immuneACCESS and kept in-frame rearrangements only. Not all clones are present; in checked studies, unresolved V genes account for under half, and no reason is known for the remainder. A total of around 35,000 clones appear in this sample, approximately 67% of them only once. The ten largest clones take up 4% to 5% of the sample. Sequencing used CD4+ T cells from PBMCs cultured without peptide, obtained before COVID-19 vaccination. All receptors derive from a human donor who received a COVID-19 vaccine.

This chain connects TRBV2 to TRBJ1-2, with no clear D. This CDR3 is built from 14 residues. V lost 3 bases and J 2 bases, leaving 10 bases between the germline ends. CDR1 and CDR2 from the germline V gene are SNHLY and FYNNEI. CDR3 bases: TGTGCCAGCAGTGATGTGACTGACAACTATGGCTACACCTTC. Amino acid sequence: CASSDVTDNYGYTF.

This clone appeared a single time. V gene TRBV5-5 combines with J gene TRBJ2-5, with TRBD2 matching 13 bases. The CDR3 is made up of 16 amino acids. V gave up 3 bases and J gave up 7 bases; unmatched junction bases: 9. The germline V gene has CDR1 SGHKS and CDR2 YYEKEE (reference sequence). The CDR3 bases are TGTGCCAGCAGCTCTGGACTAGCGGGAGTTCGAAGGACCCAGTACTTC. It yields the protein CASSSGLAGVRRTQYF.

This chain connects TRBV7-2 to TRBJ1-2; no firm D call. Trimming stripped 1 base from V and 2 bases from J, with 14 bases between. Germline CDR1 is SGHTA and CDR2 is FQGNSA. This CDR3 region has 16 residues. This CDR3 reads CASSLEGGLGNYGYTF. CDR3 nucleotides: TGTGCCAGCAGCTTAGAGGGAGGACTGGGAAACTATGGCTACACCTTC. Together with reference TRBV7-2 and TRBJ1-2, the CDR3 gives the full variable domain: GAGVSQSPSNKVTEKGKDVELRCDPISGHTALYWYRQSLGQGLEFLIYFQGNSAPDKSGLPSDRFSAERTGGSVSTLTIQRTQQEDSAVYLCASSLEGGLGNYGYTFGSGTRLTVV.

The chain uses TRBV3-1 (or the pseudogene TRBV3-2) and TRBJ1-3; D gene unclear. The CDR3 is 15 residues long. Germline CDR1 reads LGHDT; CDR2 reads YNNKEL (reference sequence). The V gene lost 4 bases and the J gene lost 0 bases, with 10 bases spanning the gap. The CDR3 loop reads CASSPRPSSGNTIYF. In nucleotides, the CDR3 is TGTGCCAGCAGCCCCCGACCAAGCTCTGGAAACACCATATATTTT.

The chain couples TRBV25-1 to TRBJ1-6; weak D call: TRBD1 (5 bases). This CDR3 is built from 16 residues. The germline V and J ends were trimmed by 3 bases and 0 bases, with 9 bases remaining between them. In germline, CDR1 is MGHDK, CDR2 SYGVNS. CDR3 in DNA: TGTGCCAGCAGTGATGCAGGGAGCTCCTATAATTCACCCCTCCACTTT. It encodes CASSDAGSSYNSPLHF.

The chain combines TRBV6-1 with TRBJ1-2; possibly TRBD1 for D (6 bases). This CDR3 has 16 amino acids. The germline gives CDR1 MNHNS, CDR2 SASEGT. The V end was cut by 0 bases, the J end by 2 bases, with 13 bases between. The CDR3 reads CASSEAHWGQNYGYTF. In DNA form, the CDR3 reads TGTGCCAGCAGTGAAGCTCACTGGGGGCAAAACTATGGCTACACCTTC.

The V and J genes are TRBV7-9 and TRBJ2-4; D tentatively fits TRBD1 or TRBD2 (6 bases each). The CDR3 length is 14 residues. From germline, CDR1 is SEHNR and CDR2 FQNEAQ (reference sequence). V lost 4 bases and J 6 bases, leaving 13 bases between the germline ends. CDR3: CASSSRKGGNIQYF. Written as DNA, the CDR3 is TGTGCCAGCAGCTCCAGGAAGGGGGGAAACATTCAGTACTTC.

The chain recombines TRBV19 with TRBJ2-7; 10 bases fit TRBD2. Germline V gives CDR1 LNHDA, CDR2 SQIVND (reference sequence). J gave up 6 bases and V 3 bases, and 8 bases lay outside the gene matches. The CDR3 runs 15 residues. As DNA, the CDR3 is TGTGCCAGTAGTATGGGTACTAGCGGGAATTTCGAGCAGTACTTC. Translation: CASSMGTSGNFEQYF.

This clone occurred a few times. The chain links TRBV19 to TRBJ2-2; D is uncertain. CDR1 and CDR2 (germline): LNHDA, SQIVND (reference sequence). V lost 7 bases, J lost 8 bases, and 11 bases lay in between. This CDR3 has 12 residues. The CDR3 region has the DNA TGTGCCAGTACCGAACTGAGGGGGGAGCTGTTTTTT. Residues: CASTELRGELFF.

This clone was found a few times. V and J are TRBV6-5 and TRBJ1-3, with 7 bases aligning to TRBD1. CDR1 is MNHEY and CDR2 is SVGAGI in the germline V gene. V shed 8 bases and J 8 bases; nucleotides not matched to a gene: 9. The CDR3 is 13 residues long. The CDR3 protein is CASRDSYLDTIYF. The CDR3 nucleotides are TGTGCCAGCCGGGACAGCTACCTGGACACCATATATTTT.

The chain uses TRBV5-1 and TRBJ2-3; 8 positions agree with TRBD1. The CDR3 spans 16 residues. With V trimmed by 3 bases and J by 1 base, 7 bases remained unmatched. The germline gives CDR1 SGHRS, CDR2 YFSETQ. The CDR3 sequence is CASSSDPGQGTDTQYF. CDR3 in DNA: TGCGCCAGCAGCTCGGACCCGGGACAGGGCACAGATACGCAGTATTTT. Based on the CDR3 plus reference TRBV5-1 and TRBJ2-3, the full variable domain is KAGVTQTPRYLIKTRGQQVTLSCSPISGHRSVSWYQQTPGQGLQFLFEYFSETQRNKGNFPGRFSGRQFSNSRSEMNVSTLELGDSALYLCASSSDPGQGTDTQYFGPGTRLTVL.

The chain uses TRBV19 and TRBJ1-2; tentative D call: TRBD1 (6 bases). This CDR3 comprises 13 residues. The V end was cut by 7 bases, the J end by 2 bases, with 11 bases between. Germline assignment: CDR1 LNHDA and CDR2 SQIVND (reference sequence). This chain's CDR3 is CASTSQGNYGYTF. CDR3 in DNA: TGTGCCAGTACCTCACAGGGAAACTATGGCTACACCTTC.

Comment on this clone: The germline gene is not matched at one end of the junction; a read error may be the cause. The chain is built from TRBV7-8 and TRBJ1-2, with a weak D call TRBD1 (5 bases). Germline-derived CDR1 and CDR2 are SGHVS and FQNEAQ. The CDR3 has 12 amino acids. This CDR3 is CASSLALPRVAF. CDR3 bases: TGTGCCAGCAGCTTAGCTCTACCCAGGGTCGCCTTC.

This clone was observed a single time. V and J are TRBV12-3 or TRBV12-4 and TRBJ1-1; D is undetermined. This CDR3 is 13 amino acids long. Trimming left V 5 bases short and J 3 bases short, with 10 bases between. This CDR3 reads CASSLKGDTEAFF. CDR3 nucleotide sequence: TGTGCCAGCAGTCTGAAGGGCGACACTGAAGCTTTCTTT.

The gene calls are TRBV24-1 and TRBJ1-4; D unclear. Germline V gene sequence: CDR1 KGHDR, CDR2 SFDVKD. V lost 4 bases, J lost 10 bases, and 9 bases lay in between. The CDR3 has 12 residues. The CDR3 loop is CATSDPLGKLFF. Here the CDR3 DNA reads TGTGCCACCAGTGACCCCCTAGGAAAACTGTTTTTT.

The V call is TRBV30, the J call TRBJ1-1; unclear D gene. V lost 2 bases to trimming and J lost 0 bases, with 7 bases between them. The germline CDR1 and CDR2 sequences are GTSNPN and SVGIG (reference sequence). The CDR3 totals 13 residues. CDR3 sequence: CAWSTVMNTEAFF. The CDR3 region has the DNA TGTGCCTGGAGTACCGTGATGAACACTGAAGCTTTCTTT.

V gene TRBV5-4 combines with J gene TRBJ2-7, with 7 bases aligning to TRBD2. The CDR3 runs 14 residues. CDR1 SGHNT and CDR2 YYREEE come from the germline V gene (reference sequence). With V trimmed by 1 base and J by 2 bases, 3 bases remained unmatched. In DNA, the CDR3 is TGTGCCAGCAGCTTGTGGGGGGGAGCCTACGAGCAGTACTTC. Its translation: CASSLWGGAYEQYF.

This sequence joins TRBV9 and TRBJ1-2, with 8 nucleotides matching TRBD1. Germline lookup yields CDR1 SGDLS and CDR2 YYNGEE. The J segment lost 4 bases and the V segment lost 2 bases, leaving 1 base of the junction unmatched. The CDR3 is 13 amino acids. The CDR3 nucleotides read TGTGCCAGCAGCGTCGGACAGGGCTATGGCTACACCTTC. Amino acid sequence: CASSVGQGYGYTF.

The rearrangement links TRBV9 to TRBJ2-1; 10 positions agree with TRBD2. With 4 bases clipped from V and 4 bases from J, the junction kept 8 bases outside the gene matches. The germline gives CDR1 SGDLS, CDR2 YYNGEE. The CDR3 extends over 16 amino acids. The CDR3 sequence: CASSLRSSGSYNEQFF. CDR3 nucleotides: TGTGCCAGCAGCCTTCGATCTAGCGGGAGTTACAATGAGCAGTTCTTC.

The J gene is TRBJ1-4, the V gene TRBV20-1, with no clear D. Trimming shortened V by 3 bases and J by 5 bases, and 10 bases separated the two germline ends. Germline CDR1 is DFQATT and CDR2 is SNEGSKA (reference sequence). This CDR3 is built from 13 residues. This CDR3 is CSASDGMNEKLFF. The CDR3 bases are TGCAGTGCTAGTGACGGGATGAATGAAAAACTGTTTTTT.